Listed here are 8 T cell receptor beta chains from one sample, sequenced in a study of blood T cell repertoires in COVID-19. TCRdb's copy holds only in-frame clones and misses some; the assay was immunoSEQ multiplex PCR. There are around 70,000 clones in the sample; approximately 91% occur only once, and roughly 2.6% lies in the top ten. Material for sequencing was peripheral blood. The receptors derive from a man aged 50 to 60 with COVID-19, enrolled during active disease.

The V and J genes are TRBV2 and TRBJ1-1, with TRBD1 matching 8 bases. With V trimmed by 5 bases and J by 5 bases, 10 bases remained unmatched. This CDR3 region has 15 residues. In germline, CDR1 is SNHLY, CDR2 FYNNEI. CDR3 in amino acids: CASSPPDRGITEAFF. DNA for the CDR3: TGTGCCAGCAGTCCCCCCGACAGGGGAATTACTGAAGCTTTCTTT. The full variable domain, rest sourced from reference TRBV2 and TRBJ1-1, is EPEVTQTPSHQVTQMGQEVILRCVPISNHLYFYWYRQILGQKVEFLVSFYNNEISEKSEIFDDQFSVERPDGSNFTLKIRSTKLEDSAMYFCASSPPDRGITEAFFGQGTRLTVV.

This rearrangement joins TRBV9 to TRBJ2-3; D is undetermined. V was cut by 0 bases and J by 3 bases, with 5 bases left in between. CDR3 length: 13 residues. CDR1 is SGDLS, CDR2 YYNGEE, per germline. CDR3 DNA: TGTGCCAGCAGCGTAGCTAGGACAGATACGCAGTATTTT. Translating it yields CASSVARTDTQYF.

J is TRBJ1-4 and V is TRBV10-2; 9 bases map to TRBD1. This CDR3 has 13 residues. Trimming cost V 7 bases and J 8 bases; bases outside gene matches: 5. Germline V CDR1 and CDR2: WSHSY, SAAADI. The CDR3 bases are TGCGCCAGCAAAACAGGGGGCACAGAAAAACTGTTTTTT. Translating gives CASKTGGTEKLFF.

CDR3 DNA: TGTGCCAGTAGTTTCTCCGCCGGGACAGGGGATGAGCAGTTCTTC. Translating gives CASSFSAGTGDEQFF. The chain recombines TRBV19 with TRBJ2-1; 10 nucleotides line up with TRBD1. This CDR3 contains 15 residues. Losses at the gene ends were 5 bases for V and 8 bases for J; bases not matched to a gene: 9. From germline, CDR1 is LNHDA and CDR2 SQIVND (reference sequence).

The chain employs TRBV29-1 and TRBJ2-1, with 9 bases identical to TRBD2. J lost 2 bases, V lost 6 bases, and 11 bases had no gene match. The CDR3 is 16 amino acids. From germline, CDR1 is SQVTM and CDR2 ANQGSEA. The CDR3 here is CSVESSTSGTYNEQFF. The DNA for the CDR3 is TGCAGCGTCGAATCGTCGACTAGCGGCACCTACAATGAGCAGTTCTTC.

The chain uses TRBV29-1 and TRBJ2-1; 7 bases are a match to TRBD2. The germline V gene has CDR1 SQVTM and CDR2 ANQGSEA. The CDR3 runs to 13 residues. Losses at the gene ends were 6 bases for V and 13 bases for J; bases not matched to a gene: 15. The CDR3 DNA reads TGCAGCGTCCCAGTTGGGCTAGCGGAAAGACAGTTCTTC. Its translation is CSVPVGLAERQFF.

V and J are TRBV6-5 and TRBJ2-5; maybe TRBD2 (5 bases). From germline, CDR1 is MNHEY and CDR2 SVGAGI. The CDR3 length is 13 residues. Trimming took 6 bases from V and 7 from J, leaving 15 bases between them. The CDR3 here is CASSQSAEGTQYF. CDR3 bases: TGTGCCAGCAGCCAATCGGCCGAGGGGACCCAGTACTTC.

A single count supports this clone. The V call is TRBV9, the J call TRBJ2-1; 7 nucleotides align to TRBD2. The CDR3 is 15 amino acids. Germline lookup yields CDR1 SGDLS and CDR2 YYNGEE. The ends lost 4 bases at V and 0 bases at J; junction bases unmatched: 4. The CDR3 DNA reads as TGTGCCAGCAGCATCAGCGGGAACTCCTACAATGAGCAGTTCTTC. Translation: CASSISGNSYNEQFF.